This T cell receptor beta chain was sequenced during a study of lymphopenia after photon versus proton radiotherapy. Study-wide findings and caveats: Larger post-nadir TCR diversity loss correlated inversely with survival in deceased patients. Under photons, naive T cells and diversity fell while effector/memory populations rose. Oligoclonal CD8+ Temra expansion after nadir drove photon patients' diversity drop.

Assay used: immunoSEQ multiplex PCR; TCRdb lists only in-frame clones, some missing. In the table there are under 7,000 clones, about 89% of which are singletons. Details on this clone: Antigen: not known.

The sequencing used peripheral blood, collected from a patient treated with photon-based radiotherapy. This receptor was identified in a man between 60 and 75 years old with cholangiocarcinoma.

Here the CDR3 reads CASSFPGRNNQETQYF. The DNA for the CDR3 is TGTGCCAGCAGCTTCCCCGGACGGAATAACCAAGAGACCCAGTACTTC. V is TRBV7-2 and J is TRBJ2-5, with D uncertain. V shed 3 bases and J shed 0 bases, with 14 bases lying between them. Germline CDR1 and CDR2: SGHTA and FQGNSA. The length of the CDR3 is 16 residues.